The T cell receptor (beta chain) under discussion was sequenced for a study of blood T cells in healthy people across ages (dated by TCRdb to about 2015). The study in broad terms: In model experiments, template switching captured about one uniquely barcoded TCR beta cDNA molecule for every two T cells. To track age-related changes in TCR beta repertoire diversity, the study relied on deep sequencing normalized with unique cDNA molecular identifiers. The donors were divided into four age groups: young (average around 17 years), middle-aged (around 41), aged (approximately 62) and long-lived (approximately 74). To avoid experimental bias, donors of different ages were spread randomly across the sequencing lanes. Two additional independent replicas of 1 million unique cDNA reads from the same blood draw were analyzed for two donors (one aged 18 to 29 and one aged 80 or older).

Remarks on this clonotype: What this receptor recognizes is not known. Within one base of it there is no much larger clone, and no base qualities were kept.

V was cut back by 4 bases and J by 8 bases, leaving a gap of 14 bases between them. Reading from cysteine to phenylalanine, the CDR3 counts 13 amino acids. Kept here is only the CDR3 DNA, which spans 39 bases and is read in frame from base 1. The germline V gene (reference sequence) provides CDR1 SEHNR and CDR2 FQNEAQ. Broader findings and caveats from the paper: Because donor CMV infection status was unknown, age-related changes in expanded clonotypes were potentially confounded. The long-lived group showed more naive CD4+ T cells, fewer expanded clones and increased TCR diversity than the aged group, suggesting age selection. The percentage of naive T cells measured by flow cytometry correlated strongly with observed TCR beta diversity. Total diversity estimates from one million sequenced T cells were considered lower bounds and underestimates. Observed TCR beta diversity per million T cells fell roughly linearly with age, and a significant reduction was already apparent by age roughly 41. Since profiling was done on bulk unsorted PBMCs, naive and antigen-experienced compartments could not be conclusively compared.

Systemically healthy Caucasian individuals from Russia, 35 to 50 in total and aged about 6 to 95 years, were included as donors. Each donor gave about 9.7 milliliters of peripheral blood, drawn into EDTA-treated Vacutainer tubes. Ficoll-Paque density-gradient centrifugation was used to isolate PBMCs, with at least 6 million per sample. Total RNA was extracted from PBMCs with Trizol reagent, with at least 6 micrograms obtained per sample. For every donor, flow cytometry on a PBMC aliquot measured the percentage of naive CD45RAhigh/CD27high T cells. Library preparation employed 5' RACE. The sequencer was an Illumina HiSeq 2500. A second PCR of about 6 to 12 cycles was run with a J-beta primer mix and a sample-barcoded 5' primer. Each TCR beta cDNA molecule received a unique molecular identifier from a template-switch 5' adaptor carrying 12 random nucleotides. Each sample yielded at least 2.5 million CDR3-containing paired-end reads. All of the RNA was converted into first-strand cDNA using the Mint cDNA synthesis kit, with a TRBC-specific oligonucleotide serving as the primer. After uracil-DNA glycosylase treatment, a first 18-cycle PCR used universal primers M1SS and BC2_uni_R on all cDNA. Turning to the authors' computational methods: Each sample was normalized by randomly selecting 1 million high-quality reads, each carrying a distinct molecular identifier. Instead of being binned into consensus sequences, reads with shared molecular identifiers were discarded. MiTCR, run with a Q25 quality threshold and the strictest error-elimination algorithm, handled CDR3 identification, clonotype clustering and error correction. A nonparametric unseen species model with Euler transformation was used to estimate a lower bound on total TCR beta diversity. Starting from the raw public reads, TCRdb applied fastp trimming at Q25, assembled clones with MiXCR and retained in-frame beta chains. Here each entry gathers all rows of one CDR3 protein and keeps the most common genes and DNA. The V and J calls were determined by TCRdb, not by the authors. The sample contains about 1.8 million distinct CDR3 sequences, around 50% of them found a single time. Approximately 2% of the sample is taken by the ten largest.

This sequence originates from a woman between 40 and 50 years old in good health. Sequencing input: blood. The rearrangement joined TRBV7-9 to TRBJ1-2; matching of 5 bases hints at TRBD1 as the D gene. In nucleotides, the sequence is TGTGCCAGCAGCTCGGGACGGCCAGGGGGCTACACCTTC. This is translated as CASSSGRPGGYTF.